These T cell receptor beta chains were read from a single sample in a study of identical twins. TCRdb redid the calling of the 5' RACE reads with MiXCR, one entry per CDR3 protein. The profile shows over 200,000 distinct CDR3 sequences, under 8.5% of them singletons. This sample also appeared in a second study, on T cells expressing NK-cell markers.

Material: CD8+ T cells sorted from blood. These receptors came from a woman between 18 and 30 years old in good health. Both conserved end residues are part of each CDR3. Fields, in order: V gene, clone size, J gene, D gene, CDR3 DNA, CDR3 protein. The D gene is left open where the match is weak. The size of a clone is reported for some rows only, either as once, few or many, or as a class for expanded clones.

v_gene: TRBV18; abundance: NA; j_gene: TRBJ2-7; d_gene: TRBD1; CDR3nt: TGTGCCCACACGCCCGTCCCGAGGGCAGGGGGTTACGAGCAGTACTTC; CDR3aa: CAHTPVPRAGGYEQYF
v_gene: TRBV27; abundance: NA; j_gene: TRBJ2-2; d_gene: TRBD1; CDR3nt: TGTGCCAGCAGTTATGGACAGGCCCAACGGGAGCTGTTTTTT; CDR3aa: CASSYGQAQRELFF
v_gene: TRBV9; abundance: NA; j_gene: TRBJ2-3; d_gene: NA; CDR3nt: TGTGCCAGCAGCGCTGGGGGAGGACCAGATACGCAGTATTTT; CDR3aa: CASSAGGGPDTQYF
v_gene: TRBV11-1; abundance: many; j_gene: TRBJ2-1; d_gene: TRBD2; CDR3nt: TGTGCCAGCAGCCCGACTAGCGGGGGGCCCAGCTCCTACAATGAGCAGTTCTTC; CDR3aa: CASSPTSGGPSSYNEQFF
v_gene: TRBV10-3; abundance: many; j_gene: TRBJ2-1; d_gene: NA; CDR3nt: TGTGCCATCAGTGAGACGGGAGCAGGCTACAATGAGCAGTTCTTC; CDR3aa: CAISETGAGYNEQFF
v_gene: TRBV6-5; abundance: NA; j_gene: TRBJ2-1; d_gene: NA; CDR3nt: TGTGCCAGCAGTTACTCGCGGGGTTCGCACAATGAGCAGTTCTTC; CDR3aa: CASSYSRGSHNEQFF
v_gene: TRBV7-9; abundance: few; j_gene: TRBJ1-1; d_gene: NA; CDR3nt: TGTGCCAGCAGCTTAGATCGGGGTTGGATGTTCTTT; CDR3aa: CASSLDRGWMFF
v_gene: TRBV5-5; abundance: many; j_gene: TRBJ1-1; d_gene: NA; CDR3nt: TGTGCCAGCAGCTTGGTTTTAGGCTCGGCGAACACTGAAGCTTTCTTT; CDR3aa: CASSLVLGSANTEAFF
v_gene: TRBV4-2; abundance: NA; j_gene: TRBJ2-3; d_gene: NA; CDR3nt: TGTGCCAGCAGCCAAGGCCCGTATGAGCAGCGCACAGATACGCAGTATTTT; CDR3aa: CASSQGPYEQRTDTQYF
v_gene: TRBV7-6; abundance: NA; j_gene: TRBJ2-7; d_gene: TRBD2; CDR3nt: TGTGCCAGCAGCCTCGCGGGGGACCGCGAGCAGTACTTC; CDR3aa: CASSLAGDREQYF
v_gene: TRBV5-6; abundance: few; j_gene: TRBJ1-2; d_gene: NA; CDR3nt: TGTGCCAGCAGCTTGGGGGGAAAGGACGCTTTCTATGGCTACACCTTC; CDR3aa: CASSLGGKDAFYGYTF
v_gene: TRBV5-1; abundance: NA; j_gene: TRBJ1-2; d_gene: NA; CDR3nt: TGCGCCAGCAGCTTGGAGGGGCAGGGATCCTATGGCTACACCTTC; CDR3aa: CASSLEGQGSYGYTF
v_gene: TRBV21-1; abundance: NA; j_gene: TRBJ2-7; d_gene: NA; CDR3nt: TGTGCCAGCGGGATTCCTAGCGGTCCTACCTACGAGCAGTACTTC; CDR3aa: CASGIPSGPTYEQYF
v_gene: TRBV7-2; abundance: few; j_gene: TRBJ2-7; d_gene: TRBD1; CDR3nt: TGTGCCAGCAGTTATCCGACAGGGGTGTCCTACGAGCAGTACTTC; CDR3aa: CASSYPTGVSYEQYF
v_gene: TRBV7-9; abundance: NA; j_gene: TRBJ1-1; d_gene: NA; CDR3nt: TGTGCCAGCAGCTTAGCGAGGGAAGAAGCTTTCTTT; CDR3aa: CASSLAREEAFF
v_gene: TRBV11-1; abundance: many; j_gene: TRBJ1-2; d_gene: NA; CDR3nt: TGTGCCAGCAGCTTAGTCGGCTTGGGGGAAAGAAGCCAAGATTATGGCTACACCTTC; CDR3aa: CASSLVGLGERSQDYGYTF
v_gene: TRBV11-2; abundance: few; j_gene: TRBJ2-1; d_gene: TRBD2; CDR3nt: TGTGCCAGCAGCTTAGGACTAGCGGACTACAATGAGCAGTTCTTC; CDR3aa: CASSLGLADYNEQFF
v_gene: TRBV5-5; abundance: many; j_gene: TRBJ2-1; d_gene: NA; CDR3nt: TGTGCCAGCAGCACCGAGCGGTCCTCCTACAATGAGCAGTTCTTC; CDR3aa: CASSTERSSYNEQFF
v_gene: TRBV11-3; abundance: NA; j_gene: TRBJ2-1; d_gene: NA; CDR3nt: TGTGCCAGCAGCCTTCGCTTAGGGGGGGTTAATGAGCAGTTCTTC; CDR3aa: CASSLRLGGVNEQFF
v_gene: TRBV7-9; abundance: many; j_gene: TRBJ2-5; d_gene: NA; CDR3nt: TGTGCCAGCAGTGAATCGGGGGTTCAAGAGACCCAGTACTTC; CDR3aa: CASSESGVQETQYF
v_gene: TRBV12-3/TRBV12-4; abundance: NA; j_gene: TRBJ2-1; d_gene: NA; CDR3nt: TGTGCCAGCCACTTTCATGTCAATGAGCAGTTCTTC; CDR3aa: CASHFHVNEQFF
v_gene: TRBV6-1; abundance: few; j_gene: TRBJ2-4; d_gene: NA; CDR3nt: TGTGCCAGCACCCACAGTGAAGGGTTTCTCATTCAGTACTTC; CDR3aa: CASTHSEGFLIQYF
v_gene: TRBV11-2; abundance: NA; j_gene: TRBJ2-7; d_gene: NA; CDR3nt: TGTGCCAGCAGTTCCGCCAGCGGACCTATCTACGAGCAGTACTTC; CDR3aa: CASSSASGPIYEQYF
v_gene: TRBV5-6; abundance: many; j_gene: TRBJ1-1; d_gene: NA; CDR3nt: TGTGCCAGCAGCTTGGCCGCCGCTGAAGCTTTCTTT; CDR3aa: CASSLAAAEAFF
v_gene: TRBV12-5; abundance: few; j_gene: TRBJ2-1; d_gene: NA; CDR3nt: TGTGCTAGTGGTTTCGGGACGGGTGAGTTCTTC; CDR3aa: CASGFGTGEFF
v_gene: TRBV7-9; abundance: many; j_gene: TRBJ2-7; d_gene: NA; CDR3nt: TGTGCCAGCAGCGCCGGACCGAGTTCTTCCTACGAGCAGTACTTC; CDR3aa: CASSAGPSSSYEQYF
v_gene: TRBV29-1; abundance: many; j_gene: TRBJ1-1; d_gene: NA; CDR3nt: TGCAGCGTTGTAGGTCGTGAAGCTTTCTTT; CDR3aa: CSVVGREAFF
v_gene: TRBV7-6; abundance: many; j_gene: TRBJ2-1; d_gene: NA; CDR3nt: TGTGCCAGCAGGCAGGGAGGAAACAATGAGCAGTTCTTC; CDR3aa: CASRQGGNNEQFF
v_gene: TRBV27; abundance: NA; j_gene: TRBJ1-5; d_gene: TRBD1; CDR3nt: TGTGCCAGCAAGCCCCAGACAGGGGGAAGCGTCGGCAATCAGCCCCAGCATTTT; CDR3aa: CASKPQTGGSVGNQPQHF
v_gene: TRBV2; abundance: few; j_gene: TRBJ1-5; d_gene: NA; CDR3nt: TGTGCCAGCAGAACAATAGGGGTAGGCCAGCCCCAGCATTTT; CDR3aa: CASRTIGVGQPQHF
v_gene: TRBV7-7; abundance: few; j_gene: TRBJ2-1; d_gene: TRBD2; CDR3nt: TGTGCTAGCAGCCAAACACTAGCGGGGGACTACAATGAGCAGTTCTTC; CDR3aa: CASSQTLAGDYNEQFF
v_gene: TRBV6-1; abundance: NA; j_gene: TRBJ2-1; d_gene: TRBD2; CDR3nt: TGTGCCAGCAGTCCTAAATCGGGGGGGCCCTACAATGAGCAGTTCTTC; CDR3aa: CASSPKSGGPYNEQFF
v_gene: TRBV12-3/TRBV12-4; abundance: many; j_gene: TRBJ2-7; d_gene: NA; CDR3nt: TGTGCCAGCAGCCCGGTCCCCTACGAGCAGTACTTC; CDR3aa: CASSPVPYEQYF
v_gene: TRBV4-3; abundance: many; j_gene: TRBJ2-7; d_gene: TRBD2; CDR3nt: TGCGCCAGCAGCCAAGCCTCGGGAGGAGCCGAGCAGTACTTC; CDR3aa: CASSQASGGAEQYF
v_gene: TRBV7-2; abundance: many; j_gene: TRBJ1-2; d_gene: TRBD1; CDR3nt: TGTGCCAGCAGCTTAGGGACAGGGAATGGCTACACCTTC; CDR3aa: CASSLGTGNGYTF
v_gene: TRBV5-1; abundance: many; j_gene: TRBJ2-2; d_gene: TRBD1; CDR3nt: TGCGCCAGCAGACCCGGACAGGGAGGTGACACCGGGGAGCTGTTTTTT; CDR3aa: CASRPGQGGDTGELFF
v_gene: TRBV7-9; abundance: NA; j_gene: TRBJ1-2; d_gene: NA; CDR3nt: TGTGCCAGCAGCTTAGGAAGACCAGATGGCTACACCTTC; CDR3aa: CASSLGRPDGYTF
v_gene: TRBV9; abundance: NA; j_gene: TRBJ2-3; d_gene: TRBD2; CDR3nt: TGTGCCAGCACCCAGGGTAGCGGGGGGGCATGGAGCGGGCAGTATTTT; CDR3aa: CASTQGSGGAWSGQYF